The 32 T cell receptor beta chains below were found in one sample sequenced in a study of molecular identifiers for immune sequencing clone quantification. Each CDR3 protein is one row after TCRdb ran MiXCR on the PCR reads. The table has 300,000 to 400,000 distinct CDR3 sequences, roughly a quarter seen once. Sequencing was performed on naive CD8+ T cells from blood, with Jurkat cell RNA spiked in. The subset was: FACS-sorted CD8+CD4-CCR7+CD45RA+ naive T cells. The receptors were sampled from a human donor in good health. Some libraries in this study had Jurkat cell RNA spiked in.

Comments on this clonotype: Sequence at one end of the junction differs from germline and may be a read error. The rearrangement links TRBV7-9 to TRBJ2-6, with a possible D match to TRBD1 (6 bases). This CDR3 has 18 residues. Germline V gives CDR1 SEHNR, CDR2 FQNEAQ (reference sequence). CDR3: CAGSLATGPLSGANVLTF. CDR3 bases: TGTGCCGGCAGCTTAGCTACAGGGCCTCTCTCTGGGGCCAACGTCCTGACTTTC.

V gene TRBV4-3 combines with J gene TRBJ2-3; D unclear. Germline CDR1 and CDR2: LGHNA and YSLEER. The CDR3 has 12 residues. V dropped 1 base and J dropped 5 bases, with 4 bases sitting between them. The CDR3 sequence: CASSQGLDTQYF. CDR3 bases: TGCGCCAGCAGCCAAGGATTAGATACGCAGTATTTT.

This clonotype appeared a few times. CDR3 amino acids: CASSISRTGVNYEQYF. The CDR3 DNA sequence: TGTGCCAGCAGCATCTCGCGGACAGGGGTTAACTACGAGCAGTACTTC. V and J are TRBV14 and TRBJ2-7; 9 bases match TRBD1. CDR1 and CDR2 from the germline V gene are SGHDN and FVKESK. Losses at the gene ends were 5 bases for V and 3 bases for J; bases not matched to a gene: 11. The CDR3 loop spans 16 amino acids.

This clonotype was counted at least ten times. The chain is built from TRBV5-4 and TRBJ1-1; 7 nucleotides agree with TRBD1. Germline assignment: CDR1 SGHNT and CDR2 YYREEE (reference sequence). The CDR3 runs to 13 residues. After removal of 2 bases from V and 5 bases from J, the junction contained 3 bases not matched to a gene. CDR3 DNA sequence: TGTGCCAGCAGCTTATCAGGGGGGACTGAAGCTTTCTTT. As protein: CASSLSGGTEAFF.

In DNA, the CDR3 is TGTGCCAGCAGCCAAGAGGGAGGGCAGGTTAGCAATCAGCCCCAGCATTTT. Translated: CASSQEGGQVSNQPQHF. The chain carries TRBV4-2 and TRBJ1-5; D uncertain. The V gene lost 0 bases and the J gene lost 0 bases, with 12 bases spanning the gap. This CDR3 region has 17 residues. From germline, CDR1 is LGHNA and CDR2 YNFKEQ.

This clonotype showed up many times. This chain uses TRBV7-9 with TRBJ2-7, with TRBD2 matching over 13 bases. The germline V gene encodes CDR1 SEHNR and CDR2 FQNEAQ (reference sequence). Germline trimming cut 5 bases from V and 3 bases from J; bases unmatched to any gene: 10. The CDR3 has 17 residues. The CDR3 DNA is TGTGCCAGCAGCGAAGCCGGGACTAGCGGGAAGTACTACGAGCAGTACTTC. Amino acid sequence: CASSEAGTSGKYYEQYF. The full variable domain, its missing parts supplied by reference TRBV7-9 and TRBJ2-7, is DTGVSQNPRHKITKRGQNVTFRCDPISEHNRLYWYRQTLGQGPEFLTYFQNEAQLEKSRLLSDRFSAERPKGSFSTLEIQRTEQGDSAMYLCASSEAGTSGKYYEQYFGPGTRLTVT.

In regard to this clonotype: A single base separates this from a much larger clone, so it may be a read error. The CDR3 does not end in the conserved phenylalanine or tryptophan, so this is likely a read error. This chain connects TRBV6-6 to TRBJ1-1; 9 bases align to TRBD1. The CDR3 extends over 13 amino acids. V gave up 6 bases and J gave up 6 bases; unmatched junction bases: 5. The V gene's germline CDR1 is MNHNY and CDR2 SVGAGI (reference sequence). CDR3 sequence: CASRDRGTPEAFL. Written as DNA, the CDR3 is TGTGCCAGCAGGGACAGGGGTACCCCTGAAGCTTTCCTT.

This clonotype was observed a few times. This sequence joins TRBV7-9 and TRBJ2-2; D unresolved. Trimming cost V 5 bases and J 6 bases, with 10 bases left between them. This CDR3 spans 13 amino acids. The germline gives CDR1 SEHNR, CDR2 FQNEAQ (reference sequence). The CDR3 spells CASSPGLAGELFF. Written as DNA, the CDR3 is TGTGCCAGCAGCCCTGGGTTGGCCGGGGAGCTGTTTTTT.

The chain carries TRBV19 and TRBJ1-5, with D perhaps TRBD1 (6 bases). V was cut by 2 bases and J by 3 bases, with 11 bases left in between. The germline V gene encodes CDR1 LNHDA and CDR2 SQIVND (reference sequence). The CDR3 is 15 residues long. In nucleotides, the CDR3 is TGTGCCAGTAGTATAAGGACAGCCTTCAATCAGCCCCAGCATTTT. It is translated as CASSIRTAFNQPQHF.

This clonotype was recorded at least ten times. The chain uses TRBV7-9 and TRBJ2-3; 9 bases are a match to TRBD2. CDR3 size: 15 residues. From germline, CDR1 is SEHNR and CDR2 FQNEAQ (reference sequence). V lost 1 base to trimming and J lost 3 bases; unmatched junction nucleotides: 2. CDR3 in DNA: TGTGCCAGCAGCTTAGTGCTAGCGGGGACAGATACGCAGTATTTT. Translation: CASSLVLAGTDTQYF.

The sample holds a few counts of this clonotype. J is TRBJ2-7 and V is TRBV12-5; 8 nucleotides match TRBD2. CDR3 length: 17 amino acids. Germline loops: CDR1 LGHNT, CDR2 FRNRAP. V shed 1 base and J 0 bases; nucleotides not matched to a gene: 8. The CDR3 region is CASGLEQRTSSSYEQYF. CDR3 DNA sequence: TGTGCTAGTGGTTTGGAACAACGGACTAGCTCCTCCTACGAGCAGTACTTC.

This clonotype was counted only a few times. This rearrangement joins TRBV30 to TRBJ2-3; TRBD2 might be the D (6 bases). The germline gives CDR1 GTSNPN, CDR2 SVGIG (reference sequence). This CDR3 is built from 12 residues. V was pared by 3 bases and J by 5 bases, with 9 bases between. DNA of the CDR3: TGTGCCTGGAGCGATAGCGGAGATACGCAGTATTTT. Protein product: CAWSDSGDTQYF.

This clonotype appeared many times. The chain recombines TRBV20-1 with TRBJ1-5; D may be TRBD1 (5 bases). The CDR3 spans 13 residues. The ends were cut back, 5 bases at V and 10 bases at J, with 18 bases in the middle. CDR1 is DFQATT and CDR2 is SNEGSKA in the germline V gene (reference sequence). This CDR3 is CSARGGVSGPQHF. The DNA of the CDR3 is TGCAGTGCTCGGGGGGGGGTTTCGGGCCCCCAGCATTTT.

The sample holds a few counts of this clonotype. The chain employs TRBV27 and TRBJ1-5; no clear D gene. CDR3 size: 14 residues. Trimming stripped 4 bases from V and 1 base from J, with 8 bases between. The V gene's germline CDR1 is MNHEY and CDR2 SMNVEV (reference sequence). CDR3 in DNA: TGTGCCAGCAGTTCCAGTGGAAGCAATCAGCCCCAGCATTTT. This sequence encodes CASSSSGSNQPQHF.

As regards this clonotype: This may stem from a read error, because a much larger clone lies one nucleotide away. J is TRBJ1-5 and V is TRBV6-2 or TRBV6-3; no firm D call. The CDR3 covers 14 residues. Germline assignment: CDR1 MNHEY and CDR2 SVGEGT. The V end was cut by 6 bases, the J end by 5 bases, with 14 bases between. In nucleotides, the CDR3 is TGTGCCAGCAGGACTCCCGGGGTCTATCAGCCCCAGCATTTT. It encodes CASRTPGVYQPQHF.

This clonotype has a handful of counts. This chain links TRBV28 with TRBJ2-7, with TRBD2 identical over 10 bases. The germline V gene encodes CDR1 MDHEN and CDR2 SYDVKM. The length of the CDR3 is 15 residues. The J segment lost 2 bases and the V segment lost 2 bases, leaving 3 bases of the junction unmatched. The CDR3 region has the DNA TGTGCCAGCAGTTTAGGGACTAGCGTCCCCTACGAGCAGTACTTC. Translated: CASSLGTSVPYEQYF.

This clonotype was found a few times. V usage is TRBV7-9 and J usage is TRBJ1-2; D gene unclear. V was pared by 1 base and J by 4 bases, with 10 bases between. The CDR3 contains 14 residues. The V gene's germline CDR1 is SEHNR and CDR2 FQNEAQ (reference sequence). The CDR3 here is CASSLGDIIYGYTF. CDR3 DNA: TGTGCCAGCAGCTTAGGAGACATTATCTATGGCTACACCTTC.

This clonotype was seen only a few times. The CDR3 bases are TGTGCCAGCCGACAGGGGCCGATGAACACTGAAGCTTTCTTT. This sequence encodes CASRQGPMNTEAFF. The chain employs TRBV6-2 or TRBV6-3 and TRBJ1-1, with 8 bases that match TRBD1. The V segment lost 8 bases and the J segment 0 bases; nucleotides outside the gene matches: 5. The CDR3 has 14 amino acids. The germline V gene encodes CDR1 MNHEY and CDR2 SVGEGT.

The chain joins TRBV24-1 to TRBJ2-1; the D is unclear. V was cut by 5 bases and J by 3 bases, with 7 bases left in between. Germline values: CDR1 KGHDR, CDR2 SFDVKD. The CDR3 is 13 residues long. The CDR3 sequence: CATSVGSYNEQFF. The CDR3, as DNA: TGTGCCACCAGTGTCGGCAGCTACAATGAGCAGTTCTTC.

The table lists this clonotype with a few counts. CDR3 nucleotide sequence: TGTGCCAGCAGCGAAGGGGGCATGAACAATGAGCAGTTCTTC. Its translation is CASSEGGMNNEQFF. The chain links TRBV7-2 to TRBJ2-1; 7 bases fit TRBD1. The ends lost 5 bases at V and 5 bases at J; junction bases unmatched: 6. The V gene's germline CDR1 is SGHTA and CDR2 FQGNSA. There are 14 residues in the CDR3.

Comments on this clonotype: An end of the junction differs from the germline gene, which may be a read error. The chain joins TRBV7-6 to TRBJ2-3, with 7 bases that match TRBD2. Germline values: CDR1 SGHVS, CDR2 FNYEAQ. The CDR3 loop spans 17 amino acids. Written as DNA, the CDR3 is TGTGCCAGCGGCTTAGAGATAAGCGGGGCCGACACAGATACGCAGTATTTT. Protein: CASGLEISGADTDTQYF.

A few counts support this clonotype. V gene TRBV7-9 combines with J gene TRBJ2-3, with TRBD2 as a possible D gene (5 bases). CDR1 is SEHNR and CDR2 is FQNEAQ in the germline V gene (reference sequence). V shed 4 bases and J shed 0 bases, with 8 bases lying between them. The CDR3 contains 14 residues. Here the CDR3 DNA reads TGTGCCAGCAGCTCGGACTGGAGCACAGATACGCAGTATTTT. Amino acids: CASSSDWSTDTQYF. The full variable domain, rest sourced from reference TRBV7-9 and TRBJ2-3, is DTGVSQNPRHKITKRGQNVTFRCDPISEHNRLYWYRQTLGQGPEFLTYFQNEAQLEKSRLLSDRFSAERPKGSFSTLEIQRTEQGDSAMYLCASSSDWSTDTQYFGPGTRLTVL.

V gene TRBV4-1 combines with J gene TRBJ2-7; 7 bases are shared with TRBD1. J lost 5 bases, V lost 0 bases, and 7 bases had no gene match. The CDR3 is made up of 15 amino acids. The germline CDR1 and CDR2 sequences are MGHRA and YSYEKL. The CDR3 here is CASSQERMQGDEQYF. For the CDR3, the DNA is TGCGCCAGCAGCCAAGAGAGGATGCAGGGGGACGAGCAGTACTTC.

With respect to this clonotype: A clone one base away is much larger, so this may be a read error. The V call is TRBV7-9, the J call TRBJ1-2; D unclear. The V end was cut by 4 bases, the J end by 1 base, with 16 bases between. Looked up from germline, CDR1 is SEHNR and CDR2 is FQNEAQ (reference sequence). This CDR3 contains 16 residues. The CDR3 coding sequence is TGTGCCAGCAGCTCAGGAGAAAGCTGGGTTAACTATGGCTACACCTTC. As protein: CASSSGESWVNYGYTF.

The CDR3 DNA follows: TGTGCCAGCAGCTTAGGGCCGGGCAAGTTCTACGAGCAGTACTTC. It is translated as CASSLGPGKFYEQYF. The J gene is TRBJ2-7, the V gene TRBV7-9, with D unresolved. Germline loops: CDR1 SEHNR, CDR2 FQNEAQ (reference sequence). The CDR3 contains 15 residues. Trimming pared 1 base from V and 3 bases from J, leaving 13 bases between.

The chain couples TRBV6-2 or TRBV6-3 to TRBJ2-3, with no clear D. The V gene's germline CDR1 is MNHEY and CDR2 SVGEGT. V shed 2 bases and J shed 2 bases, with 11 bases lying between them. This CDR3 is built from 15 residues. The CDR3 loop reads CASSYPRPDTDTQYF. Written as DNA, the CDR3 is TGTGCCAGCAGTTACCCGAGACCAGACACAGATACGCAGTATTTT.

The chain employs TRBV27 and TRBJ1-5, with 8 bases that match TRBD1. Trimming cost V 5 bases and J 1 base; bases outside gene matches: 1. CDR1 and CDR2 (germline): MNHEY, SMNVEV (reference sequence). The CDR3 is 14 residues long. CDR3 residues: CASSHRGSNQPQHF. In nucleotides, the CDR3 is TGTGCCAGCAGTCACAGGGGGAGCAATCAGCCCCAGCATTTT.

This clonotype was observed many times. This chain connects TRBV30 to TRBJ2-1, with 7 bases fitting TRBD2. This CDR3 spans 13 amino acids. Germline assignment: CDR1 GTSNPN and CDR2 SVGIG (reference sequence). V dropped 0 bases and J dropped 6; count of bases not matched to a gene: 2. CDR3 residues: CAWSVGTINEQFF. CDR3 in DNA: TGTGCCTGGAGTGTAGGGACTATCAATGAGCAGTTCTTC.

This clonotype was found a few times. The chain carries TRBV3-1 and TRBJ2-1; the D gene is possibly TRBD1 (6 bases). The V end lost 7 bases, the J end lost 7 bases, and 17 bases lay between the germline ends. From germline, CDR1 is LGHDT and CDR2 YNNKEL (reference sequence). This CDR3 contains 14 residues. For the CDR3, the DNA is TGTGCCAGCACCGAAGGTCAGGGGTGGAATGAGCAGTTCTTC. It is translated as CASTEGQGWNEQFF.

V and J are TRBV29-1 and TRBJ1-1; no definite D call. This CDR3 is 15 amino acids long. The germline CDR1 and CDR2 sequences are SQVTM and ANQGSEA. The V and J ends lost 0 bases and 1 base respectively, with 12 bases between them. As DNA, the CDR3 is TGCAGCGTTGAAGATCCCCGGGCAACGAACACTGAAGCTTTCTTT. Its translation is CSVEDPRATNTEAFF. The full variable domain, completed using reference TRBV29-1 and TRBJ1-1, is SAVISQKPSRDICQRGTSLTIQCQVDSQVTMMFWYRQQPGQSLTLIATANQGSEATYESGFVIDKFPISRPNLTFSTLTVSNMSPEDSSIYLCSVEDPRATNTEAFFGQGTRLTVV.

This clonotype was detected ten times or more. The V call is TRBV28, the J call TRBJ2-3; no reliable D call. Trimming left V 5 bases short and J 1 base short, with 13 bases between. CDR1 is MDHEN, CDR2 SYDVKM, per germline. The CDR3 contains 15 residues. The CDR3 spells CASSPDILRTDTQYF. The CDR3 DNA is TGTGCCAGCAGTCCTGACATCCTCCGCACAGATACGCAGTATTTT.

The CDR3 DNA is TGCGCCAGCAGCCAAGCCCGGGCCGGCCATGGCTACACCTTC. Protein product: CASSQARAGHGYTF. The gene calls are TRBV4-3 and TRBJ1-2; D is uncertain. Deletions cut 1 base from V and 6 bases from J, with 12 bases between. The CDR3 has 14 amino acids. CDR1 and CDR2 (germline): LGHNA, YSLEER.